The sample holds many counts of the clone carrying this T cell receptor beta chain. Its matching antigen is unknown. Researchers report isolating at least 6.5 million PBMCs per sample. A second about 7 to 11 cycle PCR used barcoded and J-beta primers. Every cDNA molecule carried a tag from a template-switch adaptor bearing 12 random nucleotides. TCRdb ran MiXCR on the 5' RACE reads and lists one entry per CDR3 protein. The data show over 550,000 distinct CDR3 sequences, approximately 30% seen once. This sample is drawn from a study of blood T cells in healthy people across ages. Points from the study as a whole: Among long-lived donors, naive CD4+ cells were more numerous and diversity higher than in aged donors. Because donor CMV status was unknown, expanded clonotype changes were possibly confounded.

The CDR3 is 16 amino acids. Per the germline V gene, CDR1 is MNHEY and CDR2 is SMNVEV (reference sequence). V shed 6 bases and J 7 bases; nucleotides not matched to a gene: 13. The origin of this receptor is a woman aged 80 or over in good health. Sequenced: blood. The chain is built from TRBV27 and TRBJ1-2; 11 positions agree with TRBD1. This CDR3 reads CASSAAGGQGARGYTF. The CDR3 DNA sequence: TGTGCCAGCAGCGCGGCCGGAGGACAGGGGGCGCGTGGCTACACCTTC.